Below, 21 T cell receptor beta chains from the same sample are listed, as sequenced in a study of blood T cell repertoires in COVID-19. The repertoire was sequenced with immunoSEQ multiplex PCR; TCRdb's copy has only in-frame clones and lacks some. The table shows 390,000 or so clones, with roughly four fifths occurring only once. Sequences were obtained from PBMCs or T cells enriched from blood (not recorded which). These receptors were taken from a woman between 50 and 59 years old who had recovered from COVID-19.

V and J are TRBV5-1 and TRBJ2-3, with TRBD1 as a possible D gene (5 bases). CDR3 length: 14 residues. The V and J ends lost 0 bases and 3 bases respectively, with 8 bases between them. Germline loops: CDR1 SGHRS, CDR2 YFSETQ. The DNA for the CDR3 is TGCGCCAGCAGCTTGGGGACACCGACAGATACGCAGTATTTT. It specifies CASSLGTPTDTQYF.

The chain recombines TRBV6-1 with TRBJ1-5; D might be TRBD1 (6 bases). The germline CDR1 and CDR2 sequences are MNHNS and SASEGT. The CDR3 consists of 15 residues. The V and J ends lost 1 base and 9 bases respectively, with 16 bases between them. CDR3 bases: TGTGCCAGCAGTGAAGTCAGCGGGGGGCATCGGCCCCAGCATTTT. It specifies CASSEVSGGHRPQHF.

V and J are TRBV6-5 and TRBJ1-4, with 9 bases matching TRBD1. Germline CDR1 MNHEY, CDR2 SVGAGI. The CDR3 runs 15 residues. V was pared by 6 bases and J by 6 bases, with 8 bases of the junction left unmatched. The DNA of the CDR3 is TGTGCCAGCAGACAACTGACAGGGGGGGATGAAAAACTGTTTTTT. It codes for CASRQLTGGDEKLFF.

The chain is built from TRBV7-2 and TRBJ1-5; D possibly corresponds to TRBD1 (5 bases). Per germline, CDR1 SGHTA and CDR2 FQGNSA. This CDR3 spans 15 amino acids. Trimming left V 2 bases short and J 1 base short, with 9 bases between. DNA for the CDR3: TGTGCCAGCAGCTTATGGGGGGGAAGCAATCAGCCCCAGCATTTT. Its translation: CASSLWGGSNQPQHF.

This clone has a single count. V and J are TRBV7-2 and TRBJ1-2, with no clear D. The V gene's germline CDR1 is SGHTA and CDR2 FQGNSA. The CDR3 length is 13 residues. V was trimmed by 4 bases and J by 8 bases, leaving 14 bases between them. The CDR3, as DNA: TGTGCCAGCAGCTCCTCCCGGAGGCCAGGCTACACCTTC. The encoded protein is CASSSSRRPGYTF.

The rearrangement links TRBV12-5 to TRBJ2-3; perhaps TRBD2 as D (6 bases). V was trimmed by 6 bases and J by 2 bases, leaving 15 bases between them. CDR3 length: 15 residues. From germline, CDR1 is LGHNT and CDR2 FRNRAP. The CDR3 sequence: CASGLPEGPTDTQYF. In DNA, the CDR3 is TGTGCTAGTGGCCTTCCGGAGGGGCCCACAGATACGCAGTATTTT.

This clone was found once. V gene TRBV5-1 combines with J gene TRBJ2-6; the D is unclear. Trimming took off 3 bases at V and 0 bases at J, with 16 bases between the two ends. Germline assignment: CDR1 SGHRS and CDR2 YFSETQ. This CDR3 is built from 18 residues. CDR3 amino acids: CASSSRSHSISGANVLTF. CDR3 DNA sequence: TGCGCCAGCAGCTCCCGGTCCCACTCAATCTCTGGGGCCAACGTCCTGACTTTC.

The chain employs TRBV6-5 and TRBJ1-5; possibly TRBD1 for D (6 bases). The CDR3 is 15 amino acids. V was pared by 8 bases and J by 4 bases, with 18 bases between. CDR1 is MNHEY and CDR2 is SVGAGI in the germline V gene. In DNA form, the CDR3 reads TGTGCCAGCCAGGCCAGGGGACCTGTGAATCAGCCCCAGCATTTT. It encodes CASQARGPVNQPQHF.

V gene TRBV19 combines with J gene TRBJ2-7, with D possibly matching TRBD2 (6 bases). The CDR3 covers 15 residues. Trimming took off 3 bases at V and 9 bases at J, with 21 bases between the two ends. In germline, CDR1 is LNHDA, CDR2 SQIVND (reference sequence). CDR3 sequence (DNA): TGTGCCAGTAGTATGGGGTTCGCGGGACCCTCAGGGCAGTACTTC. This sequence encodes CASSMGFAGPSGQYF.

V gene TRBV28 combines with J gene TRBJ2-7; 8 bases agree with TRBD2. The CDR3 contains 14 residues. Unmatched junction bases numbered 5, after V lost 2 bases and J lost 5 bases. Per the germline V gene, CDR1 is MDHEN and CDR2 is SYDVKM. In DNA, the CDR3 is TGTGCCAGCAGTTTAGGAGCGGGAGTGGACGAGCAGTACTTC. This gives the protein CASSLGAGVDEQYF.

About this clone itself: This sample also contains other DNA sequences that code for the same CDR3. The rearrangement links TRBV9 to TRBJ1-1, with D tentatively TRBD1 (5 bases). The CDR3 length is 14 residues. Germline lookup yields CDR1 SGDLS and CDR2 YYNGEE. The ends were cut back, 0 bases at V and 4 bases at J, with 10 bases in the middle. CDR3 nucleotide sequence: TGTGCCAGCAGCGTAGATGGGGCTTCCACTGAAGCTTTCTTT. This sequence encodes CASSVDGASTEAFF.

The V gene is TRBV5-1, the J gene TRBJ1-2, with 9 bases fitting TRBD1. This CDR3 is built from 15 residues. The V segment lost 4 bases and the J segment 5 bases; nucleotides outside the gene matches: 9. Germline V CDR1 and CDR2: SGHRS, YFSETQ. The CDR3 DNA is TGCGCCAGCAGCATAGGACAGGGGTCCATTTATGGCTACACCTTC. Protein: CASSIGQGSIYGYTF.

There are a few counts of this clone. The rearrangement joins TRBV19 to TRBJ2-1; 12 nucleotides align to TRBD2. V lost 5 bases and J lost 6; bases outside the gene matches: 5. Germline-derived CDR1 and CDR2 are LNHDA and SQIVND (reference sequence). There are 15 residues in the CDR3. CDR3 sequence: CASSVTSGSINEQFF. In DNA, the CDR3 is TGTGCCAGTAGTGTGACTAGCGGGAGCATCAATGAGCAGTTCTTC.

V is TRBV6-1 and J is TRBJ1-2; 9 nucleotides match TRBD1. The V gene end was trimmed by 3 bases and the J gene end by 4 bases; junction bases not matched to a gene: 3. There are 14 residues in the CDR3. CDR1 is MNHNS, CDR2 SASEGT, per germline. The CDR3 sequence is CASSEDRGIYGYTF. The DNA for the CDR3 is TGTGCCAGCAGTGAGGACAGGGGTATCTATGGCTACACCTTC.

The count of this clone is one. The chain is built from TRBV7-8 and TRBJ1-3, with no clear D. V was pared by 7 bases and J by 4 bases, with 17 bases between. CDR3 length equals 15 residues. The germline gives CDR1 SGHVS, CDR2 FQNEAQ. In nucleotides, the CDR3 is TGTGCCAGCAACCCAATACCAGGATACGGAAACACCATATATTTT. Protein sequence: CASNPIPGYGNTIYF.

V usage is TRBV6-2 or TRBV6-3 and J usage is TRBJ2-1; 11 bases are a match to TRBD2. With 0 bases clipped from V and 0 bases from J, the junction kept 4 bases outside the gene matches. The CDR3 extends over 18 amino acids. Germline V gene sequence: CDR1 MNHEY, CDR2 SVGEGT. The CDR3 DNA follows: TGTGCCAGCAGTTACTCGACTAGCGGGGACAGCTCCTACAATGAGCAGTTCTTC. It encodes CASSYSTSGDSSYNEQFF.

A few counts support this clone. V usage is TRBV29-1 and J usage is TRBJ1-1; D call uncertain. Germline CDR1 SQVTM, CDR2 ANQGSEA. The CDR3 is 13 amino acids. The germline V and J ends were trimmed by 4 bases and 1 base, with 10 bases remaining between them. In nucleotides, the CDR3 is TGCAGCGTTGGGGTGGCGGGGAACACTGAAGCTTTCTTT. As protein: CSVGVAGNTEAFF.

The chain combines TRBV2 with TRBJ2-7; maybe TRBD2 (5 bases). This CDR3 is 14 amino acids long. The germline gives CDR1 SNHLY, CDR2 FYNNEI. Trimming stripped 3 bases from V and 6 bases from J, with 15 bases between. Here the CDR3 reads CASSDSFGLGEQYF. In nucleotides, the CDR3 is TGTGCCAGCAGTGACTCGTTTGGACTTGGCGAGCAGTACTTC.

V and J are TRBV6-5 and TRBJ1-6; a weak D match, TRBD1 (6 bases). The CDR3 totals 14 residues. The germline gives CDR1 MNHEY, CDR2 SVGAGI. The germline V and J ends were trimmed by 10 bases and 7 bases, with 17 bases remaining between them. DNA for the CDR3: TGTGCCACCAGGTGGGGGCAGGAGAATTCACCCCTCCACTTT. Its translation is CATRWGQENSPLHF.

The chain combines TRBV5-1 with TRBJ2-5; 8 nucleotides align to TRBD2. V shed 4 bases and J 2 bases; nucleotides not matched to a gene: 4. Germline V CDR1 and CDR2: SGHRS, YFSETQ. The CDR3 covers 14 residues. In DNA, the CDR3 is TGCGCCAGCAGCGTGATAGCGGGACAAGAGACCCAGTACTTC. Translating gives CASSVIAGQETQYF.

Only a few counts were recorded for this clone. J is TRBJ1-1 and V is TRBV2; no clear D gene. The CDR3 has 13 residues. CDR1 and CDR2 from the germline V gene are SNHLY and FYNNEI. V was trimmed by 2 bases and J by 0 bases, leaving 4 bases between them. The CDR3 region has the DNA TGTGCCAGCAGTGAAATTATGAACACTGAAGCTTTCTTT. Translating gives CASSEIMNTEAFF.